What follows are 15 T cell receptor beta chains derived from one specimen sequenced in a study of shared T cell receptors in the human thymus. The data were produced by immunoSEQ multiplex PCR, yet TCRdb's version contains in-frame clones alone and is incomplete. The table lists some 640,000 clones, around 87% of them singletons. The same sample was also studied in work on human thymus T cells.

Sample: thymocytes. The receptor set was obtained from a boy under three years old with a congenital heart defect.

V usage is TRBV9 and J usage is TRBJ1-2, with D perhaps TRBD1 (6 bases). The CDR3 sequence is 15 residues long. Per germline, CDR1 SGDLS and CDR2 YYNGEE. With 1 base removed from V and 4 bases from J, the gap between germline ends came to 14 bases. The CDR3 DNA reads TGTGCCAGCAGCGTAAAACCAGGGGAGGGCTATGGCTACACCTTC. Its protein is CASSVKPGEGYGYTF.

The rearrangement uses TRBV29-1 and TRBJ1-1; D is unclear. Looked up from germline, CDR1 is SQVTM and CDR2 is ANQGSEA. The CDR3 contains 14 residues. The V end was cut by 6 bases, the J end by 1 base, with 15 bases between. The chain's CDR3 is CSVVMPQKNTEAFF. In DNA form, the CDR3 reads TGCAGCGTGGTCATGCCACAGAAGAACACTGAAGCTTTCTTT.

This clone was seen a single time. The chain combines TRBV5-1 with TRBJ1-1, with TRBD1 identical over 9 bases. With V trimmed by 5 bases and J by 5 bases, 19 bases remained unmatched. The CDR3 extends over 18 amino acids. Germline CDR1 SGHRS, CDR2 YFSETQ. CDR3 residues: CASSSLSGTGSRRTEAFF. The CDR3 DNA sequence: TGCGCCAGCAGTTCCCTATCCGGGACAGGGAGTCGTCGAACTGAAGCTTTCTTT. Combining the CDR3 with reference TRBV5-1 and TRBJ1-1 gives the whole variable domain KAGVTQTPRYLIKTRGQQVTLSCSPISGHRSVSWYQQTPGQGLQFLFEYFSETQRNKGNFPGRFSGRQFSNSRSEMNVSTLELGDSALYLCASSSLSGTGSRRTEAFFGQGTRLTVV.

V gene TRBV5-1 combines with J gene TRBJ1-2, with 7 bases aligning to TRBD1. V lost 0 bases, J lost 4 bases, and 6 bases stayed unmatched. This CDR3 comprises 15 residues. Germline V gives CDR1 SGHRS, CDR2 YFSETQ. The CDR3 reads CASSLDRGSSYGYTF. For the CDR3, the DNA is TGCGCCAGCAGCTTGGACAGGGGAAGCAGCTATGGCTACACCTTC.

The CDR3 nucleotides are TGTGCCAGCAGTTTAAGGCGGATCACTGAAGCTTTCTTT. It yields the protein CASSLRRITEAFF. V is TRBV28 and J is TRBJ1-1; D ambiguous. V lost 2 bases, J lost 4 bases, and 8 bases lay in between. The germline gives CDR1 MDHEN, CDR2 SYDVKM. This CDR3 region has 13 residues.

The V and J genes are TRBV18 and TRBJ1-2; maybe TRBD1 (5 bases). Trimming cost V 6 bases and J 4 bases, with 18 bases left between them. The CDR3 sequence is 15 residues long. CDR1 and CDR2 from the germline V gene are KGHSH and LQKENI. The CDR3 nucleotides are TGTGCCAGCTCGGAGACAGTTACCACGTCCTATGGCTACACCTTC. Translating gives CASSETVTTSYGYTF.

This clone was seen a few times. J is TRBJ2-2 and V is TRBV21-1; the table calls TRBD1, which could not be checked here. TRBV21-1 is annotated as a pseudogene. CDR3 length: 11 residues. This CDR3 is CASTGSGELFF. For the CDR3, the DNA is TGTGCCAGCACAGGGTCCGGGGAGCTGTTTTTT.

This chain links TRBV28 with TRBJ2-7, with D possibly being TRBD2 (6 bases). CDR3 length equals 14 residues. Germline loops: CDR1 MDHEN, CDR2 SYDVKM. V lost 7 bases, J lost 2 bases, and 15 bases lay in between. CDR3 in amino acids: CASNTRLVPYEQYF. The CDR3 bases are TGTGCCAGCAATACCCGACTAGTCCCCTACGAGCAGTACTTC.

This chain joins TRBV10-2 and TRBJ2-1, with D perhaps TRBD2 (6 bases). Germline V gene sequence: CDR1 WSHSY, CDR2 SAAADI. V dropped 3 bases and J dropped 0 bases, with 18 bases sitting between them. The CDR3 is made up of 18 amino acids. CDR3 amino acids: CASSDYSGLWSSYNEQFF. The CDR3 region has the DNA TGCGCCAGCAGTGATTACAGTGGACTATGGAGCTCCTACAATGAGCAGTTCTTC.

The gene calls are TRBV5-8 and TRBJ1-4; TRBD1 matches at 9 bases. V lost 4 bases, J lost 8 bases, and 15 bases stayed unmatched. The V gene's germline CDR1 is SGHTS and CDR2 YDEGEE. This CDR3 spans 17 amino acids. CDR3 in DNA: TGTGCCAGCAGCCGGAAGTCCACGGACAGGGGAAAAGAAAAACTGTTTTTT. Translated: CASSRKSTDRGKEKLFF.

This chain links TRBV7-9 with TRBJ2-4; TRBD1 aligns across 9 bases. CDR1 is SEHNR, CDR2 FQNEAQ, per germline (reference sequence). There are 14 residues in the CDR3. Trimming took 10 bases from V and 4 from J; bases not matched to a gene: 8. The CDR3 DNA reads TGTGCCACCTTAAACGGGACAGGGAAAAACATTCAGTACTTC. This translates into CATLNGTGKNIQYF.

In its sample, this clone was seen a few times. This chain connects TRBV4-3 to TRBJ2-1; possibly TRBD1 for D (6 bases). The germline V gene has CDR1 LGHNA and CDR2 YSLEER. Trimming left V 2 bases short and J 4 bases short, with 15 bases between. The CDR3 totals 16 residues. DNA for the CDR3: TGCGCCAGCAGCCAACCGAGGACAGTTGGGTACAATGAGCAGTTCTTC. Amino acids: CASSQPRTVGYNEQFF.

J is TRBJ2-1 and V is TRBV7-6; 7 nucleotides match TRBD2. CDR1 and CDR2 (germline): SGHVS, FNYEAQ. V lost 0 bases to trimming and J lost 7 bases; unmatched junction nucleotides: 9. The CDR3 sequence is 16 residues long. The CDR3 bases are TGTGCCAGCAGCTTAGCGCCGCGGGAGTCCTTAAATGAGCAGTTCTTC. Translation gives CASSLAPRESLNEQFF.

The J gene is TRBJ2-3, the V gene TRBV19, with D tentatively TRBD2 (5 bases). Trimming removed 3 bases at V and 4 bases at J, with 11 bases between. The CDR3 runs 14 residues. In germline, CDR1 is LNHDA, CDR2 SQIVND (reference sequence). In nucleotides, the CDR3 is TGTGCCAGTAGTATTTTCGGAGGATCAGATACGCAGTATTTT. Encoded protein: CASSIFGGSDTQYF.

The V gene is TRBV6-1, the J gene TRBJ1-1; TRBD1 is a possible D gene (6 bases). V was shortened by 0 bases and J by 6 bases, with 26 bases between the two germline ends. From germline, CDR1 is MNHNS and CDR2 SASEGT. The CDR3 consists of 19 residues. CDR3 protein: CASSEALGFQGGGCSEAFF. The CDR3 DNA follows: TGTGCCAGCAGTGAAGCGCTGGGGTTCCAGGGAGGGGGTTGTTCTGAAGCTTTCTTT.